This T cell receptor beta chain appears in the sequencing data of a study of blood T cell repertoires in COVID-19. Overall study: Sources were T cells, B-cell-depleted T cells, or PBMCs; the material itself was cDNA or gDNA.

Measured with immunoSEQ multiplex PCR; TCRdb has only the in-frame clones, and not every one. The sample contains around 61,000 clones, nearly 90% of which appear only once. With 5 bases clipped from V and 7 bases from J, the junction kept 12 bases outside the gene matches. CDR1 is SQVTM, CDR2 ANQGSEA, per germline. This CDR3 is 14 amino acids long. The sequenced material came from peripheral blood. This sequence was found in a man aged 60 to 75 with acute or convalescent COVID-19. The chain employs TRBV29-1 and TRBJ1-1; 8 nucleotides align to TRBD1. CDR3 nucleotides: TGCAGCGTTCCTAGGTTTCGGGGGACAGGTGAAGCTTTCTTT. This codes for CSVPRFRGTGEAFF.